Following are 3 T cell receptor beta chains from one sample sequenced in a study of T-cell reconstitution after alpha-beta-depleted transplantation in children. The authors prepared the TCRbeta library with unique molecular identifiers. TCRdb reprocessed the PCR reads with MiXCR, giving one entry per CDR3 protein. The sample records a few hundred thousand distinct CDR3 sequences, over 9% being singletons. This specimen was PBMCs from the stem cell graft donor, taken from the stem cell graft. These receptors were collected from a human donor who donated a stem cell graft to a child with acute lymphoblastic leukemia.

This clonotype was found a few times. The chain recombines TRBV20-1 with TRBJ2-5; a possible D gene is TRBD1 (6 bases). Germline V gives CDR1 DFQATT, CDR2 SNEGSKA (reference sequence). The CDR3 is made up of 12 amino acids. Trimming cost V 3 bases and J 3 bases, with 8 bases left between them. In nucleotides, the CDR3 is TGCAGTGCTAGGGGGGCCAAAGAGACCCAGTACTTC. This encodes CSARGAKETQYF.

The chain links TRBV4-1 to TRBJ2-7; 11 bases agree with TRBD1. Germline V gives CDR1 MGHRA, CDR2 YSYEKL. V was pared by 1 base and J by 4 bases, with 6 bases of the junction left unmatched. The CDR3 is 16 residues long. For the CDR3, the DNA is TGCGCCAGCAGCCAAGGAGTAGGGACAGGGGGATACGAGCAGTACTTC. Amino acids: CASSQGVGTGGYEQYF.

Comment on this clonotype: Possible read error: a much larger clone is one base away. The conserved phenylalanine or tryptophan normally closing the CDR3 is absent here, so this likely arose from a read error. This chain uses TRBV12-3 or TRBV12-4 with TRBJ2-1, with no clear D. The CDR3 contains 14 residues. The V gene lost 4 bases and the J gene lost 5 bases, with 12 bases spanning the gap. The CDR3 coding sequence is TGTGCCAGCAGTTCAGGTGCCCGACACAATGAGCAGTTCTTG. Protein product: CASSSGARHNEQFL.